Below, one T cell receptor (beta chain) is given with its context. This specimen comes from a study of control samples from healthy donors and cancer patients. Germline V gives CDR1 LNHDA, CDR2 SQIVND (reference sequence). The V and J ends lost 7 bases and 5 bases, in that order; junction bases with no gene match: 4. There are 13 residues in the CDR3. Profiling relied on immunoSEQ multiplex PCR, and the TCRdb table lists in-frame clones only, not all of them. This table holds about 130,000 clones, nearly 90% found once. The V call is TRBV19, the J call TRBJ1-5; 8 bases map to TRBD1. The sequenced sample was blood. This TCR was sampled from a man aged 50-59 years in good health. The chain's CDR3 is CASTDRGHQPQHF. CDR3 bases: TGTGCCAGTACCGACAGGGGCCATCAGCCCCAGCATTTT.